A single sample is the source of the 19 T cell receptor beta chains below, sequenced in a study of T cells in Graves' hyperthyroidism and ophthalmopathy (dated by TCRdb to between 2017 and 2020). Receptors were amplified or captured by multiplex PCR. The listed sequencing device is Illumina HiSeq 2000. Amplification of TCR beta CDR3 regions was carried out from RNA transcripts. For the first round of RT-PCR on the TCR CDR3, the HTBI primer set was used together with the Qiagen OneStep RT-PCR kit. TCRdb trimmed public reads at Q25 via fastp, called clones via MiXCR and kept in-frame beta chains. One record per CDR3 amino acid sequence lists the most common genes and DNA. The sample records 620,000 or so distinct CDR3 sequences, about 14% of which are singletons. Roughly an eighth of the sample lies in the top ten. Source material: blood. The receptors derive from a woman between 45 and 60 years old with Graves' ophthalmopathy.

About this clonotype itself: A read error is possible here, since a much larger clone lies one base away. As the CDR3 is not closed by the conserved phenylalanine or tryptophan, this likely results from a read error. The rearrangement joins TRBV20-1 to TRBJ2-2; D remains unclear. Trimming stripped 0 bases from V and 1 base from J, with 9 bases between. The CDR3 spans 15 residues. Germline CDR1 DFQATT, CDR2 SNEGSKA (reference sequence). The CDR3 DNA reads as TGCAGTGCTAGAGATTTAACCGGGAACACCGGGGAGCTGTTTCTT. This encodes CSARDLTGNTGELFL.

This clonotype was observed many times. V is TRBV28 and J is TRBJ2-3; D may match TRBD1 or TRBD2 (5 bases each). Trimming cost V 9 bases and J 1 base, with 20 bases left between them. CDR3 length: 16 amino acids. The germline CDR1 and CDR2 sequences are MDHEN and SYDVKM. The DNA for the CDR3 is TGTGCCAGTGGTCCGTGGGGGAGACGGGGCACAGATACGCAGTATTTT. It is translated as CASGPWGRRGTDTQYF.

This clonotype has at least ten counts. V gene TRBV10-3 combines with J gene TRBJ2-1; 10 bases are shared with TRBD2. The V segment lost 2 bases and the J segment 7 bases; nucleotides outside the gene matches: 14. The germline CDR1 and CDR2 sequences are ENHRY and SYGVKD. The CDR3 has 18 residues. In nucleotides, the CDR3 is TGTGCCATCAGTGAGACCCTGGGTCCTAGCGGGAGTGTGAATGAGCAGTTCTTC. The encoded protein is CAISETLGPSGSVNEQFF.

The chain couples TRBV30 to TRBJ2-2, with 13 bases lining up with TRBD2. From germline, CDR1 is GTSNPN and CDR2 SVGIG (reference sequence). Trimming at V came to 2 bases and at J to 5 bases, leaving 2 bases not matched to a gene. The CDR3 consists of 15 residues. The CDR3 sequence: CAWSWGLAGTGELFF. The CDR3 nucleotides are TGTGCCTGGAGTTGGGGACTAGCGGGAACCGGGGAGCTGTTTTTT.

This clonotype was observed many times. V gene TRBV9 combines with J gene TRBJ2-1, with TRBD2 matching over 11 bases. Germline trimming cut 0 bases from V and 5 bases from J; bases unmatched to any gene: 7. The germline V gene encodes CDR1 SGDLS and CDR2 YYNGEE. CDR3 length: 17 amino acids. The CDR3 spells CASSVGPSGRFDNEQFF. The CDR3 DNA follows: TGTGCCAGCAGCGTAGGCCCTAGCGGGAGGTTTGACAATGAGCAGTTCTTC.

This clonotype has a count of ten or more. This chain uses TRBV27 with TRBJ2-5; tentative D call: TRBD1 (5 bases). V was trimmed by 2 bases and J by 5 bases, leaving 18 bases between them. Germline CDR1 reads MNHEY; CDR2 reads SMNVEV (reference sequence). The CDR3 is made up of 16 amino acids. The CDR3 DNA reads TGTGCCAGCAGTTTAGCGCCCGACAGACCCGGGGAGACCCAGTACTTC. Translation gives CASSLAPDRPGETQYF.

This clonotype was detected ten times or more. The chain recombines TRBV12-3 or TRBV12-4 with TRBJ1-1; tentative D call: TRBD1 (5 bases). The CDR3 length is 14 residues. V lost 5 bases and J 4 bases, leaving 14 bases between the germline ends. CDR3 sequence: CASSDAGRVTEAFF. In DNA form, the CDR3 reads TGTGCCAGCAGTGACGCGGGACGTGTCACTGAAGCTTTCTTT.

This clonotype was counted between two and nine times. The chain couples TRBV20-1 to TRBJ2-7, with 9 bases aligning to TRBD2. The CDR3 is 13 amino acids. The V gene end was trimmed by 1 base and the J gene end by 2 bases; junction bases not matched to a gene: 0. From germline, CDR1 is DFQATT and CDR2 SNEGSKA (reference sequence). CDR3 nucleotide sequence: TGCAGTGCTAGAGGGACTAGCGCCTACGAGCAGTACTTC. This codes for CSARGTSAYEQYF.

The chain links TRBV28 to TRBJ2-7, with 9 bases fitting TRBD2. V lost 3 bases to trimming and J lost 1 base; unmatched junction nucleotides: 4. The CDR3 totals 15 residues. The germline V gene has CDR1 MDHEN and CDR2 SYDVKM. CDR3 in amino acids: CASSFGTSFSYEQYF. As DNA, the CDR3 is TGTGCCAGCAGTTTTGGGACTAGCTTTTCCTACGAGCAGTACTTC.

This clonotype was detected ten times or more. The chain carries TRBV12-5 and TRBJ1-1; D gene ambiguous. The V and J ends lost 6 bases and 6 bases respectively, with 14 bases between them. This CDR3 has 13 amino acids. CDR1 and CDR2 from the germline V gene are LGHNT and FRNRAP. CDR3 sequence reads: CASGLGTAAEAFF. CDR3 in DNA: TGTGCTAGTGGCCTTGGTACTGCCGCTGAAGCTTTCTTT.

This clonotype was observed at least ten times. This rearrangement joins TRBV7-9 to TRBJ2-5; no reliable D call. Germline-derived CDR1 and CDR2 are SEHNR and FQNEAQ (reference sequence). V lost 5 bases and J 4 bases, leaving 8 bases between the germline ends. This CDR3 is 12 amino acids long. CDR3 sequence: CASSPFVETQYF. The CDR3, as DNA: TGTGCCAGCAGCCCGTTCGTAGAGACCCAGTACTTC.

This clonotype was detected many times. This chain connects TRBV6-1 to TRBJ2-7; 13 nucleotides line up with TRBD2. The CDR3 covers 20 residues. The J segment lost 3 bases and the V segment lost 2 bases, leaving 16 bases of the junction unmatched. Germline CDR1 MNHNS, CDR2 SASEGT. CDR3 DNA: TGTGCCAGCAGTGAACACCCTCAACTAGCGGGAGGGCCGGTGAACTACGAGCAGTACTTC. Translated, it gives CASSEHPQLAGGPVNYEQYF.

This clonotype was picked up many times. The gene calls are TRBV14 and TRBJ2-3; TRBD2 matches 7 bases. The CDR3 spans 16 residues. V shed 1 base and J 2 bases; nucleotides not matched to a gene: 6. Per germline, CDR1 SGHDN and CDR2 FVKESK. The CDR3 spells CASSQVAGAITDTQYF. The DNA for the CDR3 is TGTGCCAGCAGCCAAGTGGCGGGAGCTATCACAGATACGCAGTATTTT.

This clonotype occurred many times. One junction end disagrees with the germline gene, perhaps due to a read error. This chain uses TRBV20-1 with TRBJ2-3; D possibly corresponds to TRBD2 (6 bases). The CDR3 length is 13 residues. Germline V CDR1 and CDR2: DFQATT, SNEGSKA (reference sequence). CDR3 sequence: CSARGGRLDTQYF. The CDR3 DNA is TGCAGTGCGAGAGGTGGGAGGCTGGATACGCAGTATTTT.

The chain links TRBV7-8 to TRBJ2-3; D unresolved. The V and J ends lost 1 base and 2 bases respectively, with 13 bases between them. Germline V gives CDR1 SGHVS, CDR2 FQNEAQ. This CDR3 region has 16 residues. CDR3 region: CASSLGWQSVTDTQYF. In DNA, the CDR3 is TGTGCCAGCAGCTTAGGGTGGCAGTCGGTCACAGATACGCAGTATTTT.

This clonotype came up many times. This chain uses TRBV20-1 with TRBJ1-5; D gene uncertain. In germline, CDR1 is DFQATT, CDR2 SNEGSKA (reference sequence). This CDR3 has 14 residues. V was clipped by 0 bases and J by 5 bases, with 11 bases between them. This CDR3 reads CSARDPELYQPQHF. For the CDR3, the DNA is TGCAGTGCTAGAGATCCGGAGCTATATCAGCCCCAGCATTTT.

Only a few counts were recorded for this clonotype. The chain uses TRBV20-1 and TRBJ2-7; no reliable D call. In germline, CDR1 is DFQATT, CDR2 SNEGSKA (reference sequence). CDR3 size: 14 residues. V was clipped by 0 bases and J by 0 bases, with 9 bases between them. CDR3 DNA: TGCAGTGCTAGAGATCGGCGGATCTCCTACGAGCAGTACTTC. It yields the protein CSARDRRISYEQYF.

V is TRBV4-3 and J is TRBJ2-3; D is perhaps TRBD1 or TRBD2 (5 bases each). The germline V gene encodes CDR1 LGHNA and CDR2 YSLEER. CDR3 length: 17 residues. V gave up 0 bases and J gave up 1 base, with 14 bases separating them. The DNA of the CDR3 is TGCGCCAGCAGCCAAGATCGGGACGCGTCCGGCACAGATACGCAGTATTTT. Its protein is CASSQDRDASGTDTQYF.

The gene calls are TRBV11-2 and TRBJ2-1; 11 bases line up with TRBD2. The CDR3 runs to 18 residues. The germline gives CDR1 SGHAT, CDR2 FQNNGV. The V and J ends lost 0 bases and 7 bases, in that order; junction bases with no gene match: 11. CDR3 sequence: CASSLDSGTSGRWNEQFF. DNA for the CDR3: TGTGCCAGCAGCTTAGACTCCGGGACTAGCGGTCGATGGAATGAGCAGTTCTTC.